This record looks at one TCR beta chain sequence and its context. The data derive from a study of blood T cell repertoires in COVID-19. Libraries were prepared by immunoSEQ multiplex PCR; TCRdb keeps only in-frame clonotypes and omits some of them. Of approximately 450,000 clones listed, roughly 89% were seen once; the top ten hold 4% to 5.5%. V was shortened by 4 bases and J by 1 base, with 21 bases between the two germline ends. Germline CDR1 SGHDT, CDR2 YYEEEE. The CDR3 extends over 17 amino acids. The rearrangement uses TRBV5-6 and TRBJ2-7; D is perhaps TRBD2 (6 bases). The receptor's source is a woman younger than 45 with acute or convalescent COVID-19. The sequencing sample was made of peripheral blood. The CDR3 here is CASSPARAGLSSYEQYF. Here the CDR3 DNA reads TGTGCCAGCAGCCCCGCTCGTGCGGGGCTTTCTTCCTACGAGCAGTACTTC.